This TCR beta chain was profiled in a study of cytomegalovirus exposure and HLA in healthy donors. The CDR3 consists of 12 residues. CDR1 and CDR2 (germline): MNHEY, SVGAGI. V lost 5 bases to trimming and J lost 13 bases, with 17 bases between them. A few counts support this clone. This PCR relied on a set of 60 Vbeta primers and 13 Jbeta primers. Only in-frame clones appear in the TCRdb table, and some are missing; sequencing was by immunoSEQ multiplex PCR. The table lists about 180,000 clones, approximately 84% of them singletons. Material for sequencing was PBMCs. The rearrangement uses TRBV6-5 and TRBJ1-2, with D possibly matching TRBD1 (5 bases). This TCR came from a girl between 10 and 17 years old in good health and CMV-seropositive. The CDR3 reads CASSPGDSTLTF. The CDR3 coding sequence is TGTGCCAGCAGTCCCGGGGACTCTACGCTCACCTTC.